The present entry profiles one TCR beta chain with its context. The antigen remains undetermined. This sample is part of a study of siplizumab effects on memory and regulatory T cells. Only in-frame clones appear in the TCRdb table, and some are missing; sequencing was by immunoSEQ multiplex PCR. The sample comprises nearly 85,000 clones, roughly 94% of which are singletons, and around a sixth rests with the top ten. The CDR3 sequence is 14 residues long. The germline CDR1 and CDR2 sequences are SEHNR and FQNEAQ (reference sequence). Germline trimming cut 5 bases from V and 7 bases from J; bases unmatched to any gene: 7. Whole-study findings and limits: Roughly 80-96% of proliferating CD4+ or CD8+ clones lacked an assignable naive or memory phenotype. Proliferating siplizumab-culture Tregs lacked confirmation of suppressive function. Unstimulated subset assignment was obtained for only a minor fraction of alloreactive clones. Naive T cell populations appeared to exhibit greater diversity than memory cells and appeared to be major alloresponse contributors.

This receptor was obtained from a human donor in good health. The sample taken for sequencing was CD8+ T cells sorted from blood. This chain connects TRBV7-9 to TRBJ2-7, with 11 bases identical to TRBD2. For the CDR3, the DNA is TGTGCCAGCAGCACTAGCGGGAGAGCTCTGGAGCAGTACTTC. Translating it yields CASSTSGRALEQYF.